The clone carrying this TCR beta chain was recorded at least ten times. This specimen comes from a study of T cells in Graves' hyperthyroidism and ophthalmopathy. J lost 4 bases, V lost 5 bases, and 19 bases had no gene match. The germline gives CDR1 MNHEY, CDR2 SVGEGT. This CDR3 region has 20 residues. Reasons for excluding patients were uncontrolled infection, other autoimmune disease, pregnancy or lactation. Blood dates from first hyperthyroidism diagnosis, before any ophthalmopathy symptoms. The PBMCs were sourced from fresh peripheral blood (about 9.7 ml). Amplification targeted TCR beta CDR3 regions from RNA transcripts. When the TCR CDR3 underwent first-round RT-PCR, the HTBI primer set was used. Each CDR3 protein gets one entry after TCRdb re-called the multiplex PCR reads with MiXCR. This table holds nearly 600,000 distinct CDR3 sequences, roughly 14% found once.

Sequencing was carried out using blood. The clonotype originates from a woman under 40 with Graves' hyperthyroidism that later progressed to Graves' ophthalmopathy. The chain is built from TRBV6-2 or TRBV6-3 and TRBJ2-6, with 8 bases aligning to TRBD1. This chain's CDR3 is CASSTPRPSTTGVGANVLTF. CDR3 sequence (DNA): TGTGCCAGCAGTACTCCTAGACCGTCGACGACAGGGGTGGGGGCCAACGTCCTGACTTTC.